The 5 T cell receptor beta chains given below trace back to one sample, sequenced in a study of prognosis after radiotherapy for stage I lung cancer. Genomic DNA provided the template from which TCR beta CDR3 was amplified by two-round multiplex PCR. For every TRBV and TRBJ gene, a specific primer was used in first-round PCR. TCRdb re-called the multiplex PCR reads through MiXCR, storing one row per CDR3 protein. The sample includes some 24,000 distinct CDR3 sequences, 35% to 40% of them seen just once. The sample was PBMCs, taken before or after stereotactic body radiation therapy (not recorded which). The receptors come from a donor over 45 with non-small cell lung cancer.

This clonotype was counted at least ten times. The chain uses TRBV20-1 and TRBJ1-5; D gene uncertain. CDR1 and CDR2 (germline): DFQATT, SNEGSKA (reference sequence). Trimming took 0 bases from V and 6 from J, leaving 12 bases between them. The CDR3 totals 14 residues. CDR3 protein: CSAREGSISQPQHF. The DNA of the CDR3 is TGCAGTGCTAGAGAGGGCTCAATAAGTCAGCCCCAGCATTTT.

The chain carries TRBV19 and TRBJ2-1; 8 nucleotides line up with TRBD1. The CDR3 covers 14 residues. V gave up 5 bases and J gave up 7 bases; unmatched junction bases: 7. Per the germline V gene, CDR1 is LNHDA and CDR2 is SQIVND (reference sequence). CDR3 in DNA: TGTGCCAGTAGTCTCTGTACAGGGGGGAATGAGCAGTTCTTC. This sequence encodes CASSLCTGGNEQFF.

This clonotype has ten or more counts. It may be a read error: a sequence one base away is much more abundant. The chain couples TRBV27 to TRBJ2-1; 9 positions match TRBD2. The germline CDR1 and CDR2 sequences are MNHEY and SMNVEV (reference sequence). The length of the CDR3 is 14 residues. The CDR3 spells CASSGTSRGNGQFF. Here the CDR3 DNA reads TGTGCCAGCAGCGGGACTAGCAGGGGCAATGGGCAGTTCTTC.

As regards this clonotype: One junction end does not reproduce the germline sequence, and a read error may be involved. J is TRBJ1-2 and V is TRBV28, with D perhaps TRBD1 (5 bases). Germline-derived CDR1 and CDR2 are MDHEN and SYDVKM. This CDR3 is built from 15 residues. This CDR3 is CASSLEGTKNYCYTF. DNA of the CDR3: TGTGCCAGCAGTCTGGAGGGGACCAAAAACTATTGCTACACCTTC.

There are many counts of this clonotype. The V and J genes are TRBV6-1 and TRBJ1-6; TRBD1 matches 7 bases. Germline lookup yields CDR1 MNHNS and CDR2 SASEGT. CDR3 length: 15 amino acids. With V trimmed by 2 bases and J by 8 bases, 6 bases remained unmatched. The CDR3 region has the DNA TGTGCCAGCAGTGAATTTGGCAGGGGGGATTCACCCCTCCACTTT. Translation gives CASSEFGRGDSPLHF.